Below are 12 T cell receptor beta chains sequenced from a single sample in a study of blood T cell repertoires in COVID-19. Measured with immunoSEQ multiplex PCR; TCRdb has only the in-frame clones, and not every one. Of around 340,000 clones listed, 86% are singletons. Sequences were obtained from peripheral blood. These receptors all come from a woman aged 55-70 years with COVID-19, enrolled during active disease.

This chain links TRBV29-1 with TRBJ1-1; possible D gene TRBD1, 6 bases. The germline V gene encodes CDR1 SQVTM and CDR2 ANQGSEA. The CDR3 is made up of 13 amino acids. V lost 6 bases to trimming and J lost 5 bases, with 16 bases between them. DNA for the CDR3: TGCAGCGTCAAACGGACAGAGAGGACTGAAGCTTTCTTT. This sequence encodes CSVKRTERTEAFF.

The CDR3 sequence is CASSFYSSVTNEKLFF. CDR3 nucleotide sequence: TGTGCCAGCAGTTTTTATTCGTCTGTTACTAATGAAAAACTGTTTTTT. This chain uses TRBV28 with TRBJ1-4; no firm D call. V dropped 3 bases and J dropped 2 bases, with 13 bases sitting between them. The germline CDR1 and CDR2 sequences are MDHEN and SYDVKM. The CDR3 runs 16 residues. The full variable domain, its missing parts supplied by reference TRBV28 and TRBJ1-4, is DVKVTQSSRYLVKRTGEKVFLECVQDMDHENMFWYRQDPGLGLRLIYFSYDVKMKEKGDIPEGYSVSREKKERFSLILESASTNQTSMYLCASSFYSSVTNEKLFFGSGTQLSVL.

A few counts support this clone. V gene TRBV18 combines with J gene TRBJ2-5; tentative D call: TRBD2 (7 bases). V was cut by 6 bases and J by 1 base, with 9 bases left in between. This CDR3 is 13 amino acids long. Germline loops: CDR1 KGHSH, CDR2 LQKENI. DNA for the CDR3: TGTGCCAGCTCGGGGGGGGCCCAAGAGACCCAGTACTTC. Translating it yields CASSGGAQETQYF. Using reference TRBV18 and TRBJ2-5 for the parts outside the CDR3, the full variable domain is NAGVMQNPRHLVRRRGQEARLRCSPMKGHSHVYWYRQLPEEGLKFMVYLQKENIIDESGMPKERFSAEFPKEGPSILRIQQVVRGDSAAYFCASSGGAQETQYFGPGTRLLVL.

Of note for this clone: The same CDR3 also results from other DNA sequences found in this sample. The rearrangement uses TRBV7-9 and TRBJ2-3, with unresolved D. Trimming cost V 4 bases and J 1 base, with 6 bases left between them. Germline V gene lookup returns CDR1 SEHNR and CDR2 FQNEAQ (reference sequence). The CDR3 is 13 residues long. CDR3 in amino acids: CASSSSGTDTQYF. CDR3 coding DNA: TGTGCCAGCAGCTCCTCGGGCACAGATACGCAGTATTTT.

Comment on this clone: Within the sample, other DNA sequences also encode this same CDR3. This chain connects TRBV29-1 to TRBJ1-1, with D hard to call. The CDR3 loop spans 12 amino acids. V lost 4 bases and J lost 1, with 7 bases in between. CDR1 and CDR2 from the germline V gene are SQVTM and ANQGSEA. The DNA for the CDR3 is TGCAGCGTTGTAGCGGGGAACACTGAAGCTTTCTTT. Residues: CSVVAGNTEAFF.

The J gene is TRBJ2-3, the V gene TRBV3-1 (or the pseudogene TRBV3-2), with a weak D call TRBD2 (6 bases). Trimming pared 1 base from V and 2 bases from J, leaving 13 bases between. CDR1 and CDR2 (germline): LGHDT, YNNKEL (reference sequence). There are 16 residues in the CDR3. The CDR3 spells CASSQGLDYLTDTQYF. CDR3 in DNA: TGTGCCAGCAGCCAAGGACTGGACTACCTCACAGATACGCAGTATTTT.

The V gene is TRBV9, the J gene TRBJ2-1; the D is unclear. Germline CDR1 is SGDLS and CDR2 is YYNGEE. The V gene lost 5 bases and the J gene lost 6 bases, with 12 bases spanning the gap. This CDR3 has 13 amino acids. The CDR3 coding sequence is TGTGCCAGCAGTGATAATTGGAGCAATGAGCAGTTCTTC. This sequence encodes CASSDNWSNEQFF.

The rearrangement joins TRBV4-3 to TRBJ2-1, with 9 bases identical to TRBD2. This CDR3 is 15 amino acids long. Germline CDR1 is LGHNA and CDR2 is YSLEER. With 3 bases clipped from V and 5 bases from J, the junction kept 5 bases outside the gene matches. CDR3 in amino acids: CASSHGRGGNNEQFF. The CDR3 region has the DNA TGCGCCAGCAGCCACGGGCGGGGGGGCAACAATGAGCAGTTCTTC.

The chain uses TRBV5-1 and TRBJ1-2, with D possibly being TRBD1 (5 bases). V was pared by 1 base and J by 7 bases, with 14 bases between. The CDR3 runs to 14 residues. CDR1 is SGHRS, CDR2 YFSETQ, per germline. The CDR3 DNA follows: TGCGCCAGCAGCTTGACAGGTCTTGGGGCTGGCTACACCTTC. Amino acid sequence: CASSLTGLGAGYTF. Supplemented by reference TRBV5-1 and TRBJ1-2, the full variable domain reads KAGVTQTPRYLIKTRGQQVTLSCSPISGHRSVSWYQQTPGQGLQFLFEYFSETQRNKGNFPGRFSGRQFSNSRSEMNVSTLELGDSALYLCASSLTGLGAGYTFGSGTRLTVV.

The chain joins TRBV9 to TRBJ2-3, with TRBD1 matching 8 bases. Germline CDR1 reads SGDLS; CDR2 reads YYNGEE. After removal of 4 bases from V and 0 bases from J, the junction contained 7 bases not matched to a gene. The length of the CDR3 is 16 residues. The CDR3 reads CASSSRTGTSTDTQYF. CDR3 coding DNA: TGTGCCAGCAGCTCCCGGACAGGGACTAGCACAGATACGCAGTATTTT. Full variable domain (rest looked up from reference TRBV9 and TRBJ2-3): DSGVTQTPKHLITATGQRVTLRCSPRSGDLSVYWYQQSLDQGLQFLIQYYNGEERAKGNILERFSAQQFPDLHSELNLSSLELGDSALYFCASSSRTGTSTDTQYFGPGTRLTVL.

This chain links TRBV5-4 with TRBJ2-7; TRBD1 aligns across 7 bases. CDR1 and CDR2 (germline): SGHNT, YYREEE (reference sequence). Losses at the gene ends were 9 bases for V and 2 bases for J; bases not matched to a gene: 17. The CDR3 sequence is 16 residues long. Here the CDR3 reads CATHIGEGGRTYEQYF. The CDR3, as DNA: TGTGCCACCCATATTGGAGAAGGGGGCCGTACCTACGAGCAGTACTTC.

J is TRBJ2-1 and V is TRBV6-5; TRBD1 aligns across 11 bases. Germline V lookup: CDR1 MNHEY, CDR2 SVGAGI. The trim removed 6 bases at V and 7 bases at J, leaving 8 bases unmatched. The CDR3 is made up of 15 amino acids. CDR3 sequence: CASSDGTGGTNEQFF. CDR3 nucleotides: TGTGCCAGCAGCGATGGGACAGGGGGGACTAATGAGCAGTTCTTC.